This T cell receptor (beta chain) originates from a study of blood T cell repertoires in COVID-19. The method was immunoSEQ multiplex PCR; TCRdb's version includes in-frame clones alone and lacks a portion of them. The profile shows roughly 180,000 clones, more than 65% of them singletons. Seattle's enrolled individuals joined amid active infection and were then monitored longitudinally. Details on this clone: Relative to the germline gene, one junction end is altered; a read error may explain this.

This CDR3 is 20 amino acids long. Germline CDR1 LGHNA, CDR2 YSLEER. V is TRBV4-3 and J is TRBJ1-1; 7 bases align to TRBD1. The sequence came from a woman in her sixties with COVID-19, enrolled during active disease. Sequenced sample: peripheral blood. The chain's CDR3 is CASSQVSLWYRDRANTEVFF. The CDR3 DNA follows: TGCGCCAGCAGCCAAGTATCATTGTGGTACCGAGACAGGGCGAACACTGAAGTTTTCTTT.